This passage covers 19 T cell receptor beta chains from one sample sequenced in a study of CD8 T cells in Susac syndrome. RNA in amounts of roughly 0.5 to 1 ug was reverse transcribed with random hexamers. One entry per CDR3 protein, called by TCRdb with MiXCR from the immunoSEQ multiplex PCR reads. There are fewer than 200,000 distinct CDR3 sequences in the sample; approximately 95% occur only once, and less than 0.2% lies in the top ten. What was sequenced was CD8+ T cells from PBMCs. These receptors all stem from a human donor with multiple sclerosis.

The chain couples TRBV20-1 to TRBJ2-2, with D tentatively TRBD2 (6 bases). V gave up 6 bases and J gave up 8 bases, with 10 bases separating them. The length of the CDR3 is 11 residues. Germline lookup yields CDR1 DFQATT and CDR2 SNEGSKA (reference sequence). Here the CDR3 reads CSAPAGGELFF. The CDR3 DNA is TGCAGTGCCCCTGCGGGAGGGGAGCTGTTTTTT.

This sequence joins TRBV5-1 and TRBJ2-5; D is perhaps TRBD1 (6 bases). Germline CDR1 reads SGHRS; CDR2 reads YFSETQ. The CDR3 length is 15 residues. With 2 bases removed from V and 2 bases from J, the gap between germline ends came to 13 bases. The CDR3 loop reads CASSFRDTVQETQYF. DNA for the CDR3: TGCGCCAGCAGCTTCAGGGACACCGTACAAGAGACCCAGTACTTC.

This chain links TRBV29-1 with TRBJ2-7; D gene uncertain. This CDR3 region has 14 residues. From germline, CDR1 is SQVTM and CDR2 ANQGSEA. V lost 1 base, J lost 4 bases, and 14 bases lay in between. The CDR3 here is CSVEGLGQGYEQYF. The CDR3 region has the DNA TGCAGCGTTGAAGGTCTTGGCCAAGGGTACGAGCAGTACTTC.

This clonotype was recorded once. V gene TRBV12-3 or TRBV12-4 combines with J gene TRBJ2-7; D ambiguous. Trimming shortened V by 3 bases and J by 3 bases, and 12 bases separated the two germline ends. This CDR3 spans 14 amino acids. The CDR3 coding sequence is TGTGCCAGCAGTTTTGTTTGGGTGGGCTACGAGCAGTACTTC. Protein product: CASSFVWVGYEQYF.

The CDR3 loop is CSAKTSGTLRHEQFF. The CDR3 bases are TGCAGTGCGAAGACTAGCGGGACCCTCCGCCATGAGCAGTTCTTC. The chain joins TRBV20-1 to TRBJ2-1; 11 bases line up with TRBD2. The CDR3 is made up of 15 amino acids. CDR1 is DFQATT and CDR2 is SNEGSKA in the germline V gene (reference sequence). J lost 8 bases, V lost 6 bases, and 12 bases had no gene match.

This clonotype was counted only a few times. The CDR3 nucleotides read TGTGCCAGCAGCCCTTGGACAGGGGGGACTGAAGCTTTCTTT. This codes for CASSPWTGGTEAFF. The chain is built from TRBV7-8 and TRBJ1-1; 10 nucleotides match TRBD1. Germline V gene data show CDR1 as SGHVS and CDR2 as FQNEAQ. The CDR3 totals 14 residues. With V trimmed by 5 bases and J by 5 bases, 5 bases remained unmatched.

This chain links TRBV29-1 with TRBJ2-1; the match to TRBD2 covers 10 bases. CDR1 SQVTM and CDR2 ANQGSEA come from the germline V gene. The CDR3 is 13 amino acids. With V trimmed by 6 bases and J by 7 bases, 6 bases remained unmatched. CDR3 sequence (DNA): TGCAGCGTAAAGCGGGAGGGTTCAAATGAGCAGTTCTTC. Its translation is CSVKREGSNEQFF.

Regarding this clonotype: One end of the junction does not line up with germline, which may come from a read error. The V gene is TRBV7-9, the J gene TRBJ2-7; a possible D gene is TRBD2 (5 bases). This CDR3 has 12 residues. The germline CDR1 and CDR2 sequences are SEHNR and FQNEAQ (reference sequence). The CDR3 region has the DNA TGTGCCAACAGCTTATCGGGGTGGGAGCAGTACTTC. Encoded protein: CANSLSGWEQYF.

The chain joins TRBV20-1 to TRBJ1-1; D ambiguous. V was cut by 5 bases and J by 2 bases, with 12 bases left in between. The CDR3 runs to 13 residues. Germline V CDR1 and CDR2: DFQATT, SNEGSKA (reference sequence). The CDR3 region is CSAFGGGNTEAFF. The CDR3 DNA reads as TGCAGTGCTTTCGGCGGTGGAAACACTGAAGCTTTCTTT.

The chain is built from TRBV7-9 and TRBJ2-7; D is possibly TRBD1 (6 bases). V lost 5 bases to trimming and J lost 0 bases, with 8 bases between them. The CDR3 has 13 residues. Germline V lookup: CDR1 SEHNR, CDR2 FQNEAQ (reference sequence). The CDR3 DNA sequence: TGTGCCAGCAGCAGGGACACCTCCTACGAGCAGTACTTC. Residues: CASSRDTSYEQYF.

J is TRBJ1-2 and V is TRBV3-1; the D gene is possibly TRBD1 (5 bases). CDR1 and CDR2 from the germline V gene are LGHDT and YNNKEL (reference sequence). Trimming left V 4 bases short and J 2 bases short, with 8 bases between. The CDR3 runs 13 residues. CDR3 in DNA: TGTGCCAGCAGCCCCGCAGGGAACTATGGCTACACCTTC. This sequence encodes CASSPAGNYGYTF. The whole variable domain, remainder taken from reference TRBV3-1 and TRBJ1-2, is DTAVSQTPKYLVTQMGNDKSIKCEQNLGHDTMYWYKQDSKKFLKIMFSYNNKELIINETVPNRFSPKSPDKAHLNLHINSLELGDSAVYFCASSPAGNYGYTFGSGTRLTVV.

CDR3 amino acids: CASSYLGEGETQYF. The CDR3 DNA is TGTGCCAGCAGTTATCTGGGCGAGGGGGAGACGCAGTATTTT. The gene calls are TRBV6-2 or TRBV6-3 and TRBJ2-3; D possibly corresponds to TRBD1 (6 bases). This CDR3 has 14 amino acids. V lost 3 bases and J 9 bases, leaving 16 bases between the germline ends. Germline CDR1 and CDR2: MNHEY and SVGEGT.

J is TRBJ2-7 and V is TRBV29-1; 10 positions agree with TRBD1. CDR1 is SQVTM and CDR2 is ANQGSEA in the germline V gene. V shed 7 bases and J 3 bases; nucleotides not matched to a gene: 6. CDR3 length equals 13 residues. CDR3 nucleotide sequence: TGCAGCGCATCGGACAGGGGGAACTACGAGCAGTACTTC. Translation: CSASDRGNYEQYF.

V gene TRBV3-1 combines with J gene TRBJ1-2, with a weak D call TRBD1 (6 bases). The ends were cut back, 0 bases at V and 6 bases at J, with 8 bases in the middle. The CDR3 runs to 13 residues. Germline V CDR1 and CDR2: LGHDT, YNNKEL (reference sequence). This CDR3 reads CASSQDRGDGYTF. The DNA of the CDR3 is TGTGCCAGCAGCCAAGACAGGGGTGATGGCTACACCTTC.

Here the CDR3 reads CASREGRGEDTQYF. CDR3 DNA: TGTGCCAGCAGGGAGGGCAGGGGAGAGGATACGCAGTATTTT. J is TRBJ2-3 and V is TRBV2; D assignment may be TRBD1 or TRBD2 (6 bases each). The CDR3 runs to 14 residues. Germline CDR1 and CDR2: SNHLY and FYNNEI. The V end was cut by 6 bases, the J end by 6 bases, with 16 bases between.

This chain joins TRBV13 and TRBJ1-2; D is possibly TRBD1 (5 bases). The CDR3 spans 16 residues. Germline-derived CDR1 and CDR2 are PRHDT and FYEKMQ (reference sequence). V was trimmed by 0 bases and J by 0 bases, leaving 11 bases between them. This CDR3 reads CASSLGRGETNYGYTF. The CDR3 nucleotides read TGTGCCAGCAGCTTAGGCCGGGGGGAGACTAACTATGGCTACACCTTC.

The chain joins TRBV20-1 to TRBJ2-5; TRBD2 might be the D (5 bases). The CDR3 covers 15 residues. Germline loops: CDR1 DFQATT, CDR2 SNEGSKA (reference sequence). Trimming cost V 0 bases and J 5 bases, with 16 bases left between them. The CDR3 reads CSARDDLGLAETQYF. The CDR3 region has the DNA TGCAGTGCTAGAGATGATCTTGGGCTAGCTGAGACCCAGTACTTC.

The chain uses TRBV12-3 or TRBV12-4 and TRBJ1-2; D is uncertain. The CDR3 runs 12 residues. The V gene lost 6 bases and the J gene lost 7 bases, with 12 bases spanning the gap. Here the CDR3 DNA reads TGTGCCAGCAGGCAGGAAGGAGGTGGCTACACCTTC. This codes for CASRQEGGGYTF.

In its sample, this clonotype was seen once. In DNA form, the CDR3 reads TGTGCCAGCAGTTCCTTTCGGAGACAAGAGACCCAGTACTTC. Its translation: CASSSFRRQETQYF. The chain uses TRBV12-3 or TRBV12-4 and TRBJ2-5; D is unclear. The CDR3 covers 14 residues. Between the trimmed V and J ends, which lost 4 bases and 2 bases, there was a span of 11 bases.